This TCR beta chain was sequenced for a study of T-cell reconstitution after alpha-beta-depleted transplantation in children. The CDR3 has 10 amino acids. From germline, CDR1 is SGHAT and CDR2 FQNNGV. V was clipped by 4 bases and J by 10 bases, with 5 bases between them. This clonotype was picked up a small number of times. Molecular barcoding with unique molecular identifiers was used for the TCRbeta library. MiXCR was run by TCRdb on the PCR reads, yielding one entry per CDR3 protein. The top ten clones hold roughly 4.5% of a sample with just over 350,000 distinct CDR3 sequences, 13% of them seen once.

The chain has TRBV11-2 and TRBJ2-1; D remains unclear. The TCR originated in a human donor who donated a stem cell graft to a child with Fanconi anemia. The material sequenced was PBMCs, taken from the stem cell graft. The CDR3: CASSSREQFF. CDR3 nucleotide sequence: TGTGCCAGCAGCTCTAGGGAGCAGTTCTTC.